One and the same sample provided the 18 T cell receptor beta chains below, sequenced in a study of beta chain features in type 1 diabetes. Of the isolated RNA, all was reverse transcribed, and so the sequenced material was expressed TCRB transcripts. Assay used: immunoSEQ multiplex PCR; TCRdb lists only in-frame clones, some missing. The sample carries about 320,000 clones, approximately 15% recorded once. The sample comprised central memory CD4+ T cells from blood. These receptors came from a man under 40 in good health.

The chain joins TRBV7-2 to TRBJ2-5; maybe TRBD1 (5 bases). Trimming took off 1 base at V and 7 bases at J, with 13 bases between the two ends. The CDR3 runs to 14 residues. Per the germline V gene, CDR1 is SGHTA and CDR2 is FQGNSA. The CDR3 spells CASSLEAWGGTQYF. Here the CDR3 DNA reads TGTGCCAGCAGCTTAGAGGCTTGGGGCGGGACCCAGTACTTC.

Details on this clone: A junction end diverges from the germline sequence, so it may reflect a read error. The chain carries TRBV5-4 and TRBJ2-1, with 14 bases aligning to TRBD2. The CDR3 runs 15 residues. Per germline, CDR1 SGHNT and CDR2 YYREEE (reference sequence). In nucleotides, the CDR3 is TGCGCCAGCAGCCTGGGACTAGCGGGAGTTTCTGAGCAGTTCTTC. Encoded protein: CASSLGLAGVSEQFF.

The chain uses TRBV10-2 and TRBJ2-3; 12 nucleotides align to TRBD2. V lost 7 bases and J lost 0; bases outside the gene matches: 5. The V gene's germline CDR1 is WSHSY and CDR2 SAAADI. The CDR3 totals 16 residues. The CDR3 nucleotides read TGCGCCAGCACTGGACTAGCGGGAACTAGCACAGATACGCAGTATTTT. This sequence encodes CASTGLAGTSTDTQYF.

The chain employs TRBV4-3 and TRBJ2-1; 8 nucleotides agree with TRBD1. Trimming at V came to 0 bases and at J to 10 bases, leaving 11 bases not matched to a gene. The CDR3 is made up of 16 amino acids. Germline V lookup: CDR1 LGHNA, CDR2 YSLEER. The CDR3: CASSQDGYRGTGEQFF. CDR3 bases: TGCGCCAGCAGCCAAGATGGGTACAGGGGGACGGGGGAGCAGTTCTTC.

This chain uses TRBV6-1 with TRBJ2-2, with D hard to call. Deletions cut 8 bases from V and 0 bases from J, with 13 bases between. Germline CDR1 reads MNHNS; CDR2 reads SASEGT. The CDR3 consists of 15 residues. The CDR3 protein is CASLVIRSNTGELFF. In nucleotides, the CDR3 is TGTGCCAGCTTAGTGATCCGGTCGAACACCGGGGAGCTGTTTTTT.

The gene calls are TRBV11-3 and TRBJ1-1; D may be TRBD1 (6 bases). This CDR3 is 14 amino acids long. Germline-derived CDR1 and CDR2 are SGHNT and YENEEA. V was clipped by 5 bases and J by 0 bases, with 10 bases between them. CDR3: CASSRGHLNTEAFF. CDR3 DNA sequence: TGTGCCAGCAGCCGGGGACATCTGAACACTGAAGCTTTCTTT.

The V gene is TRBV11-2, the J gene TRBJ1-2; 8 bases map to TRBD1. Trimming at V came to 7 bases and at J to 6 bases, leaving 7 bases not matched to a gene. The CDR3 has 13 amino acids. Germline V gene data show CDR1 as SGHAT and CDR2 as FQNNGV. CDR3 DNA: TGTGCCAGCAACAGGGGGTCTATGGATGGCTACACCTTC. Amino acids: CASNRGSMDGYTF.

The genes are TRBV7-9 and TRBJ2-3; no definite D call. V lost 1 base and J 2 bases, leaving 10 bases between the germline ends. This CDR3 has 15 residues. Per the germline V gene, CDR1 is SEHNR and CDR2 is FQNEAQ (reference sequence). The CDR3 reads CASSLVSHPTDTQYF. The CDR3 DNA sequence: TGTGCCAGCAGCTTAGTATCGCACCCCACAGATACGCAGTATTTT.

The rearrangement joins TRBV7-2 to TRBJ1-2; D unclear. The V and J ends lost 5 bases and 1 base respectively, with 17 bases between them. Germline values: CDR1 SGHTA, CDR2 FQGNSA. The CDR3 has 16 amino acids. The CDR3 sequence: CASSPYRISGNYGYTF. CDR3 DNA sequence: TGTGCCAGCAGCCCATACCGGATCAGCGGTAACTATGGCTACACCTTC.

There are a few counts of this clone. CDR3 sequence (DNA): TGTGCCAGCAGCTTATATGGGGCCGTTGAGCAGTTCTTC. This gives the protein CASSLYGAVEQFF. V and J are TRBV13 and TRBJ2-1, with a tentative D call TRBD1 (5 bases). The germline V and J ends were trimmed by 2 bases and 9 bases, with 11 bases remaining between them. This CDR3 has 13 amino acids. Germline CDR1 PRHDT, CDR2 FYEKMQ (reference sequence).

The chain recombines TRBV14 with TRBJ2-1, with D unclear. This CDR3 is 17 amino acids long. Trimming shortened V by 1 base and J by 0 bases, and 13 bases separated the two germline ends. Germline V gene data show CDR1 as SGHDN and CDR2 as FVKESK. The CDR3 nucleotides read TGTGCCAGCAGCCAAGGTCTCAGCGTGGACTCCTACAATGAGCAGTTCTTC. Translated, it gives CASSQGLSVDSYNEQFF.

The genes are TRBV4-3 and TRBJ2-1; 10 bases map to TRBD2. Germline CDR1 is LGHNA and CDR2 is YSLEER. CDR3 length: 16 amino acids. With V trimmed by 2 bases and J by 5 bases, 6 bases remained unmatched. The CDR3 loop is CASSQSAGGSNNEQFF. CDR3 DNA sequence: TGCGCCAGCAGCCAATCAGCGGGAGGGAGTAACAATGAGCAGTTCTTC.

This clone appeared a few times. The rearrangement links TRBV6-6 to TRBJ1-1; 12 bases fit TRBD1. The CDR3 runs 15 residues. V dropped 5 bases and J dropped 5; count of bases not matched to a gene: 6. Germline V CDR1 and CDR2: MNHNY, SVGAGI (reference sequence). The CDR3 nucleotides read TGTGCCAGCAGTGGGGACAGGGGGCGTTATACTGAAGCTTTCTTT. Translated: CASSGDRGRYTEAFF.

The chain is built from TRBV6-5 and TRBJ1-6; 8 bases match TRBD1. This CDR3 spans 15 amino acids. V was clipped by 6 bases and J by 8 bases; unmatched bases: 9. CDR1 is MNHEY, CDR2 SVGAGI, per germline. The CDR3 loop is CASRPGGASYSPLHF. Here the CDR3 DNA reads TGTGCCAGCAGACCAGGGGGCGCGTCGTATTCACCCCTCCACTTT.

The chain employs TRBV10-3 and TRBJ2-1; 9 bases map to TRBD1. J gave up 8 bases and V 6 bases, and 11 bases lay outside the gene matches. Germline-derived CDR1 and CDR2 are ENHRY and SYGVKD. This CDR3 has 15 residues. As DNA, the CDR3 is TGTGCCATCAGAGGGGCCGGGACAGGGTTCGATGAGCAGTTCTTC. This sequence encodes CAIRGAGTGFDEQFF.

This clone was counted between two and nine times. At the DNA level, this CDR3 is encoded by other sequences in the same sample as well. V and J are TRBV7-8 and TRBJ1-1; D not certain. Germline V gene lookup returns CDR1 SGHVS and CDR2 FQNEAQ. This CDR3 has 14 amino acids. V lost 3 bases and J lost 1, with 9 bases in between. The CDR3 reads CASSLGRGNTEAFF. The CDR3 nucleotides read TGTGCCAGCAGCTTGGGAAGAGGGAACACTGAAGCTTTCTTT.

The chain combines TRBV27 with TRBJ2-1, with 9 bases aligning to TRBD1. V lost 1 base to trimming and J lost 2 bases; unmatched junction nucleotides: 15. The CDR3 extends over 20 amino acids. Germline V gene lookup returns CDR1 MNHEY and CDR2 SMNVEV (reference sequence). The DNA for the CDR3 is TGTGCCAGCAGTTTATTTCACAATTCCGGGACAGGGCATACCTACAATGAGCAGTTCTTC. Protein sequence: CASSLFHNSGTGHTYNEQFF.

The chain has TRBV15 and TRBJ1-6; D not certain. Germline-derived CDR1 and CDR2 are LNHNV and YYDKDF (reference sequence). This CDR3 is built from 15 residues. Trimming removed 2 bases from V and 9 bases from J, with 14 bases in between. CDR3 DNA sequence: TGTGCCACCAGCAGATCACCGGCCCTTCGTTCACCCCTCCACTTT. As protein: CATSRSPALRSPLHF. The full variable domain, in which reference TRBV15 and TRBJ1-6 provide the parts outside the CDR3, is DAMVIQNPRYQVTQFGKPVTLSCSQTLNHNVMYWYQQKSSQAPKLLFHYYDKDFNNEADTPDNFQSRRPNTSFCFLDIRSPGLGDTAMYLCATSRSPALRSPLHFGNGTRLTVT.